These 2 T cell receptor beta chains were all obtained from the same sample, sequenced in a study of blood T cell repertoires in COVID-19. Libraries were prepared by immunoSEQ multiplex PCR; TCRdb keeps only in-frame clonotypes and omits some of them. Of about 160,000 clones listed, approximately 81% are singletons. Input material: PBMCs or T cells enriched from blood (not recorded which). The receptors here all came from a man between 60 and 70 years old who had recovered from COVID-19.

The J gene is TRBJ2-2, the V gene TRBV5-1, with D possibly TRBD1 on 5 matching bases. Trimming took off 6 bases at V and 0 bases at J, with 12 bases between the two ends. The V gene's germline CDR1 is SGHRS and CDR2 YFSETQ. The CDR3 totals 15 residues. This CDR3 is CASTEQASNTGELFF. CDR3 DNA sequence: TGCGCCAGCACCGAACAGGCCTCGAACACCGGGGAGCTGTTTTTT.

The chain couples TRBV7-3 to TRBJ2-1; 7 bases agree with TRBD1. The J segment lost 6 bases and the V segment lost 2 bases, leaving 1 base of the junction unmatched. Germline CDR1 reads SGHTA; CDR2 reads FQGTGA. CDR3 length equals 13 residues. The CDR3 DNA reads as TGTGCCAGCAGCTTAGGGACAGTCAATGAGCAGTTCTTC. Encoded protein: CASSLGTVNEQFF.